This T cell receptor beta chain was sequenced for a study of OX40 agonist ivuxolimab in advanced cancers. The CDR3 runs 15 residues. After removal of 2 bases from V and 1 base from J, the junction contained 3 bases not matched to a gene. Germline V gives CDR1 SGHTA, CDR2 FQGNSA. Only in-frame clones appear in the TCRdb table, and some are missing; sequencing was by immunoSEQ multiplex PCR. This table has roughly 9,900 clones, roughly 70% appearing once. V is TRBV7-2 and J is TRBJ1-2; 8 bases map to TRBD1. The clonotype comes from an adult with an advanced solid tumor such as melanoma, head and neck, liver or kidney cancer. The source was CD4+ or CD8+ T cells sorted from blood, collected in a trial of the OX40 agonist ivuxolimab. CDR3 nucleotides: TGTGCCAGCAGCTTACCAGGGGGCTTTAACTATGGCTACACCTTC. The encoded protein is CASSLPGGFNYGYTF.